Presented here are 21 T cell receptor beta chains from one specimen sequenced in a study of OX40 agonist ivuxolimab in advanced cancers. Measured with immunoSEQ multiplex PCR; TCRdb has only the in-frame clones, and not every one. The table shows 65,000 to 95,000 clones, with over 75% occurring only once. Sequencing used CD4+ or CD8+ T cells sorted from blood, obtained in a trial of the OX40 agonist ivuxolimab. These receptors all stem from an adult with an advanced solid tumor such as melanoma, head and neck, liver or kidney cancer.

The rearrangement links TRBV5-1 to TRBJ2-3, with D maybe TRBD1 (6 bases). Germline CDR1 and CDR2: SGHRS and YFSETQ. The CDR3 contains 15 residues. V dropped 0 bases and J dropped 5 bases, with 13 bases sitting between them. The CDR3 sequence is CASSLESQGEDTQYF. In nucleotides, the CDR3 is TGCGCCAGCAGCTTGGAGTCACAGGGAGAAGATACGCAGTATTTT.

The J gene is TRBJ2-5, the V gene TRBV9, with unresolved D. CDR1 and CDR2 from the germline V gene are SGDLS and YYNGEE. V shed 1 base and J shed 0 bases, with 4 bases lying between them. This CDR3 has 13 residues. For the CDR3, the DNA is TGTGCCAGCAGCGTAAGAGACCAAGAGACCCAGTACTTC. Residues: CASSVRDQETQYF.

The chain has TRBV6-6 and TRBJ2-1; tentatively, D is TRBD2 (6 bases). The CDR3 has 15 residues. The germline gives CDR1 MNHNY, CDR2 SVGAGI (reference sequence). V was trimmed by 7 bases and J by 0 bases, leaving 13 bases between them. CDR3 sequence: CASIRDWSSYNEQFF. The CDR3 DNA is TGTGCCAGCATTCGGGACTGGAGCTCCTACAATGAGCAGTTCTTC.

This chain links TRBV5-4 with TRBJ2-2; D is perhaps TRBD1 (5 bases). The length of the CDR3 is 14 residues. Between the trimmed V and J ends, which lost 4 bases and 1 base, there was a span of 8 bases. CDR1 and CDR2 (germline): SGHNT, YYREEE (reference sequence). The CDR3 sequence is CASSIDRNTGELFF. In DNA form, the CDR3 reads TGTGCCAGCAGCATCGACAGGAACACCGGGGAGCTGTTTTTT.

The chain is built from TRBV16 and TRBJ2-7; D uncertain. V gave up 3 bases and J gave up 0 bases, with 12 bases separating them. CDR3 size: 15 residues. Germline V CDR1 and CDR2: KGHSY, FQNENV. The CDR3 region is CASSHLWTRSYEQYF. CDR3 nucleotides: TGTGCCAGCAGCCATCTGTGGACCCGCTCCTACGAGCAGTACTTC. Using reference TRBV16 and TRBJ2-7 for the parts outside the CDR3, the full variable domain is GEEVAQTPKHLVRGEGQKAKLYCAPIKGHSYVFWYQQVLKNEFKFLISFQNENVFDETGMPKERFSAKCLPNSPCSLEIQATKLEDSAVYFCASSHLWTRSYEQYFGPGTRLTVT.

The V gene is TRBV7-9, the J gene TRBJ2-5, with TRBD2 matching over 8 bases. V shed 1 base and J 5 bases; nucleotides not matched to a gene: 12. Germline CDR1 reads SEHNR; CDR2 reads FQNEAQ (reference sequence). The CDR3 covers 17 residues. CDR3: CASSLEVLADLRETQYF. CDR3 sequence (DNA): TGTGCCAGCAGCTTAGAGGTACTAGCGGACCTACGTGAGACCCAGTACTTC.

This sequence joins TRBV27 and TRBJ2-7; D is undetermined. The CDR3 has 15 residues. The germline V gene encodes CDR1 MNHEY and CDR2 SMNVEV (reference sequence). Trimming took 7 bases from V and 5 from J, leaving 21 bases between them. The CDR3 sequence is CASIPNPSRGHEQYF. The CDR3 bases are TGTGCCAGCATCCCAAACCCATCCAGAGGACACGAGCAGTACTTC.

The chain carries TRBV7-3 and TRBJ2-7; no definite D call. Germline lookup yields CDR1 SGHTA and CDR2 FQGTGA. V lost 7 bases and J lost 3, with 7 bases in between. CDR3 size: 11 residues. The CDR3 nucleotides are TGTGCCAGCACCCCTCACTACGAGCAGTACTTC. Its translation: CASTPHYEQYF.

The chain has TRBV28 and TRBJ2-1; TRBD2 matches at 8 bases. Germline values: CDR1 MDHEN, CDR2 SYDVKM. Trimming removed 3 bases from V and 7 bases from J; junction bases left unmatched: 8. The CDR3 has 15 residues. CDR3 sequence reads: CASSFGLAGSNEQFF. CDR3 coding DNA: TGTGCCAGCAGTTTTGGGCTAGCGGGCTCTAATGAGCAGTTCTTC.

In DNA, the CDR3 is TGTGCCAGCAGCTTAAATTTTGGTAGCGGGAGGGCAGAGACCCAGTACTTC. Protein: CASSLNFGSGRAETQYF. V is TRBV7-3 and J is TRBJ2-5, with 11 bases lining up with TRBD2. The CDR3 has 17 residues. Germline V gene lookup returns CDR1 SGHTA and CDR2 FQGTGA. Trimming at V came to 1 base and at J to 4 bases, leaving 8 bases not matched to a gene.

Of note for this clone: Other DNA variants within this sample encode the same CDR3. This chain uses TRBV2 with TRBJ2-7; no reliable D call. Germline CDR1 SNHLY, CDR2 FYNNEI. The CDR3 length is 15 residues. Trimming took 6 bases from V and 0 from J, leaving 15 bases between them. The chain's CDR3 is CASSGRLLSSYEQYF. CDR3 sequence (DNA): TGTGCCAGCAGCGGACGGCTGTTAAGCTCCTACGAGCAGTACTTC.

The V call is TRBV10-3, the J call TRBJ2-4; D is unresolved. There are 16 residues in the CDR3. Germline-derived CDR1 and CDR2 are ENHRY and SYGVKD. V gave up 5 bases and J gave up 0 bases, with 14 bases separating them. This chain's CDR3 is CAISPSEWGAKNIQYF. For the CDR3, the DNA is TGTGCCATCAGTCCCTCGGAATGGGGAGCCAAAAACATTCAGTACTTC.

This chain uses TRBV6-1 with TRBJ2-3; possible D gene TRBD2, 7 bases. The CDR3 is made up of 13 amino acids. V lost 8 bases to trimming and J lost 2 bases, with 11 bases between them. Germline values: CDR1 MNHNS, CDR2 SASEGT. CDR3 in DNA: TGTGCCAGCGGGAGGGGGGACACAGATACGCAGTATTTT. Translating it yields CASGRGDTDTQYF.

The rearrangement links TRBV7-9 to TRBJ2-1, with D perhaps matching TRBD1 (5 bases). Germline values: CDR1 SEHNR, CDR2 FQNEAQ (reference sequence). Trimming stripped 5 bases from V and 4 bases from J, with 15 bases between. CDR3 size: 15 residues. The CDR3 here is CASSPNQGEYNEQFF. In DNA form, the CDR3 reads TGTGCCAGCAGCCCGAACCAAGGGGAATACAATGAGCAGTTCTTC.

CDR3 region: CAIRRSAYEQYF. CDR3 nucleotide sequence: TGTGCCATTAGACGGTCAGCCTACGAGCAGTACTTC. J is TRBJ2-5 and V is TRBV10-3; D gene unclear. The DNA end lines up better with TRBJ2-7; the J call may be wrong. This CDR3 region has 12 residues. Germline lookup yields CDR1 ENHRY and CDR2 SYGVKD.

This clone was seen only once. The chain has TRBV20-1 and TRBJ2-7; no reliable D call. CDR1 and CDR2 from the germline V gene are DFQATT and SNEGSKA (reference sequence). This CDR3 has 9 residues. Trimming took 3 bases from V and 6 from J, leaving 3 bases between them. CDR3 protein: CSASSEQYF. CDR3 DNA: TGCAGTGCTAGTAGCGAGCAGTACTTC.

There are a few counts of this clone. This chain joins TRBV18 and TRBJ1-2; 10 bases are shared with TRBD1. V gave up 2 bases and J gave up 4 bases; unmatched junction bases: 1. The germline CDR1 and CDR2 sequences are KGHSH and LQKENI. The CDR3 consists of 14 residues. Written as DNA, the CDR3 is TGTGCCAGCTCACCAGGGACAGGGGCCTATGGCTACACCTTC. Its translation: CASSPGTGAYGYTF.

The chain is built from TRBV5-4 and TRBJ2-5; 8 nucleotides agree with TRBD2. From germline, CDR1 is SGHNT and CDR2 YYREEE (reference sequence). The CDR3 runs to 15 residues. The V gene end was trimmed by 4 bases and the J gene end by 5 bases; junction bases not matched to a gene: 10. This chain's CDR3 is CASSPAGGARETQYF. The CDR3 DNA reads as TGTGCCAGCAGCCCCGCCGGGGGGGCTCGGGAGACCCAGTACTTC.

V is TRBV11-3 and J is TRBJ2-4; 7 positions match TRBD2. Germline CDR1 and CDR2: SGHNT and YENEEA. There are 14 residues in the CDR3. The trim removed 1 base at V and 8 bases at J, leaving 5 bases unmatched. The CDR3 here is CASSLGAGAYIQYF. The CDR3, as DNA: TGTGCCAGCAGCTTAGGCGCGGGAGCCTACATTCAGTACTTC.

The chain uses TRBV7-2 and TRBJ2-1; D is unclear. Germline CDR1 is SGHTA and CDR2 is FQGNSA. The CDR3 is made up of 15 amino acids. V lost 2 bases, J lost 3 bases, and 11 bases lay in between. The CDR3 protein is CASSLKRLGYNEQFF. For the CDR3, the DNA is TGTGCCAGCAGCTTAAAGAGGTTGGGCTACAATGAGCAGTTCTTC.

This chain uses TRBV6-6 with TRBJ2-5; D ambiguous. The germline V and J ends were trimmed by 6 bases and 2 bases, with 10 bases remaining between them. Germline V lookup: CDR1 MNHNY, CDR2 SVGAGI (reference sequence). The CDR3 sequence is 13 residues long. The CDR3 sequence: CASSLELQETQYF. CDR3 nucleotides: TGTGCCAGCAGCCTAGAGTTACAAGAGACCCAGTACTTC.